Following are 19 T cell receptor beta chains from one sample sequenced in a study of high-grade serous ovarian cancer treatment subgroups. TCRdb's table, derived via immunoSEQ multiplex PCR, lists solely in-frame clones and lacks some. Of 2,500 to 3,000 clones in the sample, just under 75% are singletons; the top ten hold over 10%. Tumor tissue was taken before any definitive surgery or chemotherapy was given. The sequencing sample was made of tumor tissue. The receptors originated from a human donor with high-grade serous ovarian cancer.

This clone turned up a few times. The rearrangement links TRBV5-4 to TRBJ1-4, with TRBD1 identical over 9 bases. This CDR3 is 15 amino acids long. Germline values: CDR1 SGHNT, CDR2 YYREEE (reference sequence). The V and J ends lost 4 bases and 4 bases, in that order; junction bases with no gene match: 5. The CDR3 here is CASSLTGGSNEKLFF. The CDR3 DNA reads TGTGCCAGCAGCCTGACAGGGGGTAGTAATGAAAAACTGTTTTTT.

In nucleotides, the CDR3 is TGTGCCAGCAGCTCGGCCACCCGGGACAGTGCAACTAATGAAAAACTGTTTTTT. Encoded protein: CASSSATRDSATNEKLFF. This chain connects TRBV5-6 to TRBJ1-4; 7 bases are a match to TRBD1. Germline V gene data show CDR1 as SGHDT and CDR2 as YYEEEE. Unmatched junction bases numbered 11, after V lost 3 bases and J lost 0 bases. This CDR3 contains 18 residues.

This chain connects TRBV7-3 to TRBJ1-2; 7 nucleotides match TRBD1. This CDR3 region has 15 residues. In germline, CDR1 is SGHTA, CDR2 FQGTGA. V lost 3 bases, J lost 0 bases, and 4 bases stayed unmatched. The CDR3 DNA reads TGTGCCAGCAGCTTCTCAGGGACAGCTAACTATGGCTACACCTTC. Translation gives CASSFSGTANYGYTF.

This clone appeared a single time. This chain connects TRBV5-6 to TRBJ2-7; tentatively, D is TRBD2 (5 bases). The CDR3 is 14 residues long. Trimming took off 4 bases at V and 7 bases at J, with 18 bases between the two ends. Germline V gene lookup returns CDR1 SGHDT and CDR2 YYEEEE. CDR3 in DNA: TGTGCCAGCAGCCCGGGAAACGCAGCAGGAGAGCAGTACTTC. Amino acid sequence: CASSPGNAAGEQYF. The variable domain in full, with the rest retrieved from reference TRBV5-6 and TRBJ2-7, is DAGVTQSPTHLIKTRGQQVTLRCSPKSGHDTVSWYQQALGQGPQFIFQYYEEEERQRGNFPDRFSGHQFPNYSSELNVNALLLGDSALYLCASSPGNAAGEQYFGPGTRLTVT.

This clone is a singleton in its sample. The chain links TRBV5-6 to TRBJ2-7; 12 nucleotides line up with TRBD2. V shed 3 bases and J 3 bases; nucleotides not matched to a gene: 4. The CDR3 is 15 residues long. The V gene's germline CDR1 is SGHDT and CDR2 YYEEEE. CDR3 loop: CASSSRLAGVYEQYF. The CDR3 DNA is TGTGCCAGCAGCTCAAGACTAGCGGGAGTCTACGAGCAGTACTTC.

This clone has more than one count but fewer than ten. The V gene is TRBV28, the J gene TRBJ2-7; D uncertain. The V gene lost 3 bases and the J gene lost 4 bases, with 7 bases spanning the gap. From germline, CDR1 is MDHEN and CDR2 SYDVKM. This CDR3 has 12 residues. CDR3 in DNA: TGTGCCAGCAGTTTTTCGCGGTACGAGCAGTACTTC. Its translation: CASSFSRYEQYF.

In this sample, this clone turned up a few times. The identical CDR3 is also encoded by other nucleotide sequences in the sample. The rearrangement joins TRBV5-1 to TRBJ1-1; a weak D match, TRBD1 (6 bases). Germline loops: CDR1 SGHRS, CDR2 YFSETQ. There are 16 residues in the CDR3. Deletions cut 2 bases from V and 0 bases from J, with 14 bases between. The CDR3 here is CASSLGGRGMNTEAFF. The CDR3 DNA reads TGCGCCAGCAGCTTAGGGGGGAGGGGCATGAACACTGAAGCTTTCTTT. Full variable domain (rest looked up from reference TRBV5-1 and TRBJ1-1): KAGVTQTPRYLIKTRGQQVTLSCSPISGHRSVSWYQQTPGQGLQFLFEYFSETQRNKGNFPGRFSGRQFSNSRSEMNVSTLELGDSALYLCASSLGGRGMNTEAFFGQGTRLTVV.

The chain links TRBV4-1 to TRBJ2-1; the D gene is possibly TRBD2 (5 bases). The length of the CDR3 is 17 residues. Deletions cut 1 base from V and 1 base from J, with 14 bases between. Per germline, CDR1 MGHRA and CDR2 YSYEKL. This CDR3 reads CASSQALTTISYNEQFF. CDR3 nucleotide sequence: TGCGCCAGCAGCCAAGCTTTAACGACTATATCCTACAATGAGCAGTTCTTC.

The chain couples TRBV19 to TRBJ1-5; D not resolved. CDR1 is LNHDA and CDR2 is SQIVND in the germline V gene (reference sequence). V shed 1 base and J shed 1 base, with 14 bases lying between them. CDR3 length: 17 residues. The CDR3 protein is CASSIAGTSGSNQPQHF. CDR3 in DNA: TGTGCCAGTAGTATAGCGGGCACTTCGGGGAGCAATCAGCCCCAGCATTTT.

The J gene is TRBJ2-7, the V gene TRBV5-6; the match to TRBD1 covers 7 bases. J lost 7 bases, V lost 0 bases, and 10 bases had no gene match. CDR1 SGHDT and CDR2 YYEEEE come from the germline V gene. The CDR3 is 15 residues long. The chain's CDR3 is CASSLVQGVKWEQYF. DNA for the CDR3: TGTGCCAGCAGCTTGGTGCAGGGGGTGAAATGGGAGCAGTACTTC. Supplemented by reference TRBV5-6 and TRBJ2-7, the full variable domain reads DAGVTQSPTHLIKTRGQQVTLRCSPKSGHDTVSWYQQALGQGPQFIFQYYEEEERQRGNFPDRFSGHQFPNYSSELNVNALLLGDSALYLCASSLVQGVKWEQYFGPGTRLTVT.

The CDR3, as DNA: TGTGCCAGCAGCCTAAGCGGGGGAGGAGGTGAAAAACTGTTTTTT. Protein sequence: CASSLSGGGGEKLFF. The rearrangement joins TRBV9 to TRBJ1-4; D might be TRBD1 (5 bases). Germline V gene data show CDR1 as SGDLS and CDR2 as YYNGEE. The V end lost 4 bases, the J end lost 7 bases, and 17 bases lay between the germline ends. The CDR3 extends over 15 amino acids.

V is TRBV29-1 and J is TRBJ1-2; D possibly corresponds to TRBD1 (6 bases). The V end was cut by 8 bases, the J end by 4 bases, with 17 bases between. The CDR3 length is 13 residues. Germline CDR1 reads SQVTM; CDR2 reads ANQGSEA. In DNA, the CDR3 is TGCAGCACCGCTCGGCAGGGGAGCTATGGCTACACCTTC. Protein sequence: CSTARQGSYGYTF. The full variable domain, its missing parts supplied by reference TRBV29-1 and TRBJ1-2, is SAVISQKPSRDICQRGTSLTIQCQVDSQVTMMFWYRQQPGQSLTLIATANQGSEATYESGFVIDKFPISRPNLTFSTLTVSNMSPEDSSIYLCSTARQGSYGYTFGSGTRLTVV.

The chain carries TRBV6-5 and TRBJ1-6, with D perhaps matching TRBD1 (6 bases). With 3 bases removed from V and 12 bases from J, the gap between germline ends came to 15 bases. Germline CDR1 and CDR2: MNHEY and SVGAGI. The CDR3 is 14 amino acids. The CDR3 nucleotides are TGTGCCAGCAGTTATGGGGGCGATGAGGGACCCCTCCACTTT. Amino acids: CASSYGGDEGPLHF.

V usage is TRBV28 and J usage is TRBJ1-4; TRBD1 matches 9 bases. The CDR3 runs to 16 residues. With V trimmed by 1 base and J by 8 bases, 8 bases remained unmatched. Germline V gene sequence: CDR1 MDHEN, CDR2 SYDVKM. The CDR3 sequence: CASSLFGQGIGEKLFF. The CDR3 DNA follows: TGTGCCAGCAGTTTATTCGGACAGGGGATTGGAGAAAAACTGTTTTTT.

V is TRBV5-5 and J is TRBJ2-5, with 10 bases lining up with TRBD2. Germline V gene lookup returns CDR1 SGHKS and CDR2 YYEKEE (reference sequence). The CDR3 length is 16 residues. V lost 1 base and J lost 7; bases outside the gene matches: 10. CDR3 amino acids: CASSLTGASGSRTQYF. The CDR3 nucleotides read TGTGCCAGCAGCTTGACTGGTGCTAGCGGGAGTCGGACCCAGTACTTC.

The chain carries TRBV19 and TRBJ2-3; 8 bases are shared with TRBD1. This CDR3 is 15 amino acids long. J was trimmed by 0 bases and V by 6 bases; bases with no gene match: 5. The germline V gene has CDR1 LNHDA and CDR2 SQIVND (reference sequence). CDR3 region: CASRRTGGSTDTQYF. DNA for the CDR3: TGTGCCAGTAGACGAACAGGGGGGAGCACAGATACGCAGTATTTT. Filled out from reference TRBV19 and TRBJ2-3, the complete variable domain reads DGGITQSPKYLFRKEGQNVTLSCEQNLNHDAMYWYRQDPGQGLRLIYYSQIVNDFQKGDIAEGYSVSREKKESFPLTVTSAQKNPTAFYLCASRRTGGSTDTQYFGPGTRLTVL.

CDR3 nucleotide sequence: TGTGCCAGCAGCGAGGGACTTTTATACAATGAGCAGTTCTTC. Translating it yields CASSEGLLYNEQFF. The chain recombines TRBV9 with TRBJ2-1; TRBD2 is a possible D gene (6 bases). V dropped 3 bases and J dropped 4 bases, with 11 bases sitting between them. Germline CDR1 SGDLS, CDR2 YYNGEE. This CDR3 contains 14 residues.

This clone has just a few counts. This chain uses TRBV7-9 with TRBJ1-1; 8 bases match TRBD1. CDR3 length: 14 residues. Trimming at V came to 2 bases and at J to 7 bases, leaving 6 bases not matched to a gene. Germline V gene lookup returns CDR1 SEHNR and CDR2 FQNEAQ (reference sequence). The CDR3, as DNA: TGTGCCAGCAGCTTAACCGACAGGGGAGGTGAAGCTTTCTTT. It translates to CASSLTDRGGEAFF.

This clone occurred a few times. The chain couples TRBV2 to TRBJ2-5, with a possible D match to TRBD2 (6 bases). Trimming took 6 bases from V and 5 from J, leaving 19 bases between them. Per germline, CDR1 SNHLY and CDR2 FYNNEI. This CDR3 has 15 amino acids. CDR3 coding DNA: TGTGCCAGCAGCCTAAGACGGGAGTATCGGGAGACCCAGTACTTC. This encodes CASSLRREYRETQYF.